These T cell receptor beta chains were read from a single sample in a study of shared T cell receptors in the human thymus. The repertoire was sequenced with immunoSEQ multiplex PCR; TCRdb's copy has only in-frame clones and lacks some. The repertoire includes some 640,000 clones, around 87% of them detected once, and roughly 0.0094% sits in the top ten. The same specimen was also included in a second study, on human thymus T cells.

The sample taken for sequencing was thymocytes. The receptors come from a boy under two years old with a congenital heart defect. CDR3s include the opening cysteine and the closing phenylalanine or tryptophan. A D gene is named only where the DNA matches it firmly. Expanded clones are given a class, and other clones once, few, many or no size at all.

J,D,V,size,DNA,CDR3
TRBJ1-1,NA,TRBV19,NA,TGTGCCAGCTCAAGACAACCCTACGGCTCCGAAGCTTTCTTT,CASSRQPYGSEAFF
TRBJ2-7,NA,TRBV6-1,NA,TGTGCCAGCAGTGAACAGGGTGGGGGGGCTGGCGAGCAGTACTTC,CASSEQGGGAGEQYF
TRBJ1-1,TRBD1,TRBV13,NA,TGTGCCAGCAGCAAAGACAGGGAGAACACTGAAGCTTTCTTT,CASSKDRENTEAFF
TRBJ1-4,NA,TRBV30,NA,TGTGCCTGGAGTGATAACCGGGAAAATAATGAAAAACTGTTTTTT,CAWSDNRENNEKLFF
TRBJ1-3,NA,TRBV6-5,few,TGTGCCAGCAGTTACACACAAATTGGAAACACCATATATTTT,CASSYTQIGNTIYF
TRBJ2-3,NA,TRBV7-2,NA,TGTGCCAGCAGCACCCGGACAGTCCCAGATACGCAGTATTTT,CASSTRTVPDTQYF
TRBJ2-1,NA,TRBV5-5,NA,TGTGCCAGCAGCTTCCCACAGGTTGGCCTCGGGAATGAGCAGTTCTTC,CASSFPQVGLGNEQFF
TRBJ1-6,TRBD1,TRBV27,NA,TGTGCCAGCACCCCGGACAGGGGTTTCTCACCCCTCCACTTT,CASTPDRGFSPLHF
TRBJ2-7,NA,TRBV27,NA,TGTGCCAGCAGTTTCTCCCCTATCTTCGGGGAGCAGTACTTC,CASSFSPIFGEQYF
TRBJ1-4,NA,TRBV27,few,TGTGCCAGCAGACGACTGTCCAGTGAGAAACTGTTTTTT,CASRRLSSEKLFF
TRBJ2-3,NA,TRBV5-5,NA,TGTGCCAGCAGCCCCGTTAGCACAGATACGCAGTATTTT,CASSPVSTDTQYF
TRBJ1-1,NA,TRBV10-1,NA,TGCGCCAGCAGTGAAAAAGATAGCAGGGGTGGCGGGAACACTGAAGCTTTCTTT,CASSEKDSRGGGNTEAFF
TRBJ2-1,NA,TRBV4-1,few,TGCGCCAGCAGCCAAGAGAGAGCCGAGAAGCCGCGTGAGCAGTTCTTC,CASSQERAEKPREQFF
TRBJ2-7,TRBD1,TRBV2,NA,TGTGCCAGCCAAGCTACAGGGGGTTCCTCCTACGAGCAGTACTTC,CASQATGGSSYEQYF
TRBJ1-6,NA,TRBV4-1,NA,TGCGCCAGCAGCCAAGATTTGCCGGAGGAAGACTATAATTCACCCCTCCACTTT,CASSQDLPEEDYNSPLHF
TRBJ2-3,NA,TRBV4-3,once,TGCGCCAGCAGCCAACTCAGACAGGATCAAGATACGCAGTATTTT,CASSQLRQDQDTQYF
TRBJ2-1,NA,TRBV6-5,NA,TGTGCCAGCAGTCCCGGGTCCGTCTACAATGAGCAGTTCTTC,CASSPGSVYNEQFF
TRBJ1-2,NA,TRBV25-1,NA,TGTGCCACCGAGACAGCTACTTATGGCTACACCTTC,CATETATYGYTF
TRBJ2-7,NA,TRBV7-2,NA,TGTGCCAGCAGCCCTAGTGGGGGGTGGGGCGAGCAGTACTTC,CASSPSGGWGEQYF
TRBJ2-5,NA,TRBV18,NA,TGTGCCAGCTCACCCCCTCAGGGAACGGAAGAGACCCAGTACTTC,CASSPPQGTEETQYF
TRBJ2-7,NA,TRBV18,NA,TGTGCCAGCTCACGCCTAGTCGACGAATCCTACGAGCAGTACTTC,CASSRLVDESYEQYF
TRBJ2-1,TRBD2,TRBV5-6,NA,TGTGCCAGCAGCTTGAGCGGACTAGCGGGGGGGCCTGATGAGCAGTTCTTC,CASSLSGLAGGPDEQFF
TRBJ2-7,TRBD2,TRBV7-2,NA,TGTGCCAGCAGTTTTACTAGCGGGAGCTACGAGCAGTACTTC,CASSFTSGSYEQYF
TRBJ1-2,NA,TRBV15,NA,TGTGCCACCAGCAGAGATGTCGGGGATGGCTACACCTTC,CATSRDVGDGYTF
TRBJ2-1,NA,TRBV7-4,once,TGTGCCAGCAACGCAGAATCGCCCTGCTACAATGAGCAGTTCTTC,CASNAESPCYNEQFF
TRBJ2-5,TRBD2,TRBV30,NA,TGTGCCTGGACTAGCGGGATTGAGACCCAGTACTTC,CAWTSGIETQYF
TRBJ1-4,NA,TRBV27,NA,TGTGCCAGCAGTTTACGGCAGGGCAATGAAAAACTGTTTTTT,CASSLRQGNEKLFF
TRBJ2-7,NA,TRBV11-2,NA,TGTGCCAGCAGCTTAGAAGGCCGGACAGGGAGGGCGTCCTACGAGCAGTACTTC,CASSLEGRTGRASYEQYF
TRBJ2-7,TRBD2,TRBV7-9,NA,TGTGCCAGCAGTTCCCGGACTAGCGGGAGTATGGGATCCTACGAGCAGTACTTC,CASSSRTSGSMGSYEQYF
TRBJ2-7,TRBD1,TRBV15,NA,TGTGCCACCCAGCAGAGAGGGATACAGGGGCAATTCTACGAGCAGTACTTC,CATQQRGIQGQFYEQYF
TRBJ1-3,NA,TRBV6-5,NA,TGTGCCAGCAGTTCCGAGGACAGCTCTGGAAACACCATATATTTT,CASSSEDSSGNTIYF
TRBJ2-7,TRBD1,TRBV11-2,NA,TGTGCCAGCAGCTTGACAGGGAGCTCCTACGAGCAGTACTTC,CASSLTGSSYEQYF
TRBJ2-2,NA,TRBV4-3,NA,TGCGCCAGCAGCGGGGTAGTTAGGGGGACGAACACCGGGGAGCTGTTTTTT,CASSGVVRGTNTGELFF
TRBJ1-1,TRBD1,TRBV6-6,NA,TGTGCCAGCAACCCGGACAGGGTTTTGGCTGAAGCTTTCTTT,CASNPDRVLAEAFF
TRBJ2-1,TRBD2,TRBV7-6,NA,TGTGCCAGCACCCCTTGGGGACTAGCGGACAAGAAACGCAATGAGCAGTTCTTC,CASTPWGLADKKRNEQFF
TRBJ2-4,NA,TRBV19,NA,TGTGCCAGTAGCCCCCCAGGGAGGGGGGACATTCAGTACTTC,CASSPPGRGDIQYF
TRBJ1-1,NA,TRBV7-9,NA,TGTGCCAGCAGCCGCAGGGTGGGGACTGAAGCTTTCTTT,CASSRRVGTEAFF
TRBJ2-7,NA,TRBV30,NA,TGTGCCTGGAGTGTACGGGAAAGAGGGAGGCCCCACGAGCAGTACTTC,CAWSVRERGRPHEQYF
TRBJ2-3,TRBD1,TRBV7-6,NA,TGTGCCAGCAGCCGGAGGAGCTCAGGGGGAAACACAGATACGCAGTATTTT,CASSRRSSGGNTDTQYF
TRBJ2-3,NA,TRBV28,NA,TGTGCCAGCAGTTCCCGCGGGACTTTCGGTACGCAGTATTTT,CASSSRGTFGTQYF
TRBJ2-3,NA,TRBV15,NA,TGTGCCACCAGCAGACCACGGGGGGCCGTAGCAGATACGCAGTATTTT,CATSRPRGAVADTQYF
TRBJ2-1,TRBD2,TRBV27,NA,TGTGCCAGCAGTTCGATGACTAGCGGGAGGGGGTGCAATGAGCAGTTCTTC,CASSSMTSGRGCNEQFF
TRBJ1-5,TRBD1,TRBV25-1,NA,TGTGCCAGCATGGATCCCTTAAAACAGGGGACCCAGCCCCAGCATTTT,CASMDPLKQGTQPQHF
TRBJ1-4,NA,TRBV28,NA,TGTGCCAGCAGTTCCCCGGGCCCCAGGGGTTCGGAAAAACTGTTTTTT,CASSSPGPRGSEKLFF
TRBJ1-1,NA,TRBV7-9,NA,TGTGCCAGCAGCTTATTAATGTCTGAAGCTTTCTTT,CASSLLMSEAFF
TRBJ2-2,NA,TRBV15,NA,TGTGCCACCAGCAGAGCCCCCAGGTCCGGGGAGCTGTTTTTT,CATSRAPRSGELFF
TRBJ1-5,NA,TRBV27,NA,TGTGCCAGCAGTCCGAGCGGGAGGGACCATCAGCCCCAGCATTTT,CASSPSGRDHQPQHF
TRBJ1-6,TRBD1,TRBV30,once,TGTGCCTGGAGCAGATTACAGGGGGCTTTTAATTCACCCCTCCACTTT,CAWSRLQGAFNSPLHF
TRBJ2-6,NA,TRBV30,NA,TGTGCCTGGAGCTTCAGGTGGAAGTCTGGGGCCAACGTCCTGACTTTC,CAWSFRWKSGANVLTF
TRBJ1-1,TRBD1,TRBV4-3,NA,TGCGCCAGCAGCCAGCGGACAGGGTTCACTGAAGCTTTCTTT,CASSQRTGFTEAFF
TRBJ2-7,NA,TRBV6-5,few,TGTGCCAGCAGTGGAAATCGGGGATACGAGCAGTACTTC,CASSGNRGYEQYF
TRBJ1-5,TRBD1,TRBV28,NA,TGTGCCAGCACCGACACCGGGACAGGGTTCGATCAGCCCCAGCATTTT,CASTDTGTGFDQPQHF
TRBJ2-2,NA,TRBV7-8,NA,TGTGCCAGCAGCTTAGCGAGTAGGGACTCAGACGTAAGCGCGAACACCGGGGAGCTGTTTTTT,CASSLASRDSDVSANTGELFF
TRBJ2-4,NA,TRBV4-3,NA,TGCGCCAGCAGCCACCGCTACAGGAAACTAGCCAAAAACATTCAGTACTTC,CASSHRYRKLAKNIQYF
TRBJ1-1,TRBD1,TRBV14,NA,TGTGCCAGCAGCCAAGGTGGGACAGGGGTTGAAGCTTTCTTT,CASSQGGTGVEAFF